Listed here is a single T cell receptor beta chain. The data originate from a study of cytomegalovirus exposure and HLA in healthy donors. PCR used 60 Vbeta primers and 13 Jbeta primers. Sequencing was performed with immunoSEQ multiplex PCR; in TCRdb, only in-frame clones are kept and a portion is missing. The profile shows under 170,000 clones, approximately 79% of them singletons. CDR1 and CDR2 from the germline V gene are ENHRY and SYGVKD. J lost 8 bases, V lost 6 bases, and 8 bases had no gene match. This CDR3 has 14 residues. This chain joins TRBV10-3 and TRBJ2-1; 9 bases fit TRBD2. The receptor was isolated from a man aged 45-60 years in good health and CMV-seropositive. Sequencing was done on a sample of PBMCs. CDR3 loop: CAISGSGRLDEQFF. The CDR3 nucleotides are TGTGCCATCAGCGGGAGCGGGAGGTTAGATGAGCAGTTCTTC.